Listed here are 18 T cell receptor beta chains from one sample, sequenced in a study of blood T cells in healthy people across ages (dated by TCRdb to between 2014 and 2017). The receptor library was made with 5' RACE. The sequencer was an Illumina HiSeq 2500. A second PCR of about 7 to 12 cycles was performed with a sample-barcoded 5' primer and a J-beta primer mix. Clones were called with MiXCR by TCRdb after fastp trimmed the public reads at Q25, and only in-frame beta chains were retained. CDR3 protein sequences are deduplicated, and each keeps its most common genes and DNA. The sample table holds approximately 1.5 million distinct CDR3 sequences, of which about 45% were seen once. Jointly, the top ten make up just over 4% of the sample. Sequenced: blood. These receptors all stem from a woman between 18 and 30 years old in good health.

The rearrangement links TRBV6-2 or TRBV6-3 to TRBJ2-7; D possibly corresponds to TRBD2 (6 bases). With 6 bases removed from V and 7 bases from J, the gap between germline ends came to 16 bases. CDR3 size: 13 residues. Per germline, CDR1 MNHEY and CDR2 SVGEGT. The CDR3 DNA follows: TGTGCCAGCAGCGTTAGCGGATACAATGAGCAGTACTTC. Translation gives CASSVSGYNEQYF.

This clonotype was seen more than once but under ten times. The chain links TRBV2 to TRBJ2-7; 8 bases are a match to TRBD2. The CDR3 runs to 17 residues. CDR1 is SNHLY, CDR2 FYNNEI, per germline. Losses at the gene ends were 2 bases for V and 1 base for J; bases not matched to a gene: 10. The CDR3 loop reads CASSEIVGASGSYEQYF. In DNA form, the CDR3 reads TGTGCCAGCAGTGAAATAGTAGGAGCTAGCGGGTCCTACGAGCAGTACTTC.

The table lists this clonotype with many counts. The V gene is TRBV11-2, the J gene TRBJ2-5, with 8 bases identical to TRBD2. The CDR3 sequence is 15 residues long. Germline CDR1 and CDR2: SGHAT and FQNNGV. J lost 2 bases, V lost 6 bases, and 8 bases had no gene match. The CDR3 nucleotides are TGTGCCAGCAGAGGACTAGCTCGAACGCAAGAGACCCAGTACTTC. This gives the protein CASRGLARTQETQYF.

The chain is built from TRBV5-1 and TRBJ2-3, with D unclear. The germline V gene has CDR1 SGHRS and CDR2 YFSETQ. The CDR3 is 13 amino acids. Trimming cost V 4 bases and J 5 bases, with 11 bases left between them. The CDR3 DNA reads as TGCGCCAGCAGCGACCCGGGCGGAGATACGCAGTATTTT. It specifies CASSDPGGDTQYF.

The rearrangement joins TRBV15 to TRBJ2-5, with TRBD1 as a possible D gene (6 bases). Trimming shortened V by 0 bases and J by 0 bases, and 11 bases separated the two germline ends. Germline CDR1 is LNHNV and CDR2 is YYDKDF (reference sequence). This CDR3 has 16 residues. This CDR3 reads CATSRDPGQYQETQYF. As DNA, the CDR3 is TGTGCCACCAGCAGAGATCCCGGACAGTACCAAGAGACCCAGTACTTC.

This clonotype was seen a few times. This rearrangement joins TRBV6-5 to TRBJ2-5, with D hard to call. This CDR3 has 14 residues. V was cut by 10 bases and J by 0 bases, with 15 bases left in between. The germline V gene has CDR1 MNHEY and CDR2 SVGAGI. Here the CDR3 DNA reads TGTGCCACCTCCGACATTGGTGACCAAGAGACCCAGTACTTC. Its protein product is CATSDIGDQETQYF.

Turning to this clonotype: The germline gene is not matched at one end of the junction; a read error may be the cause. CDR3 loop: CASGVVLAPNEQFF. The CDR3 DNA reads TGTGCTAGTGGTGTGGTCCTAGCGCCCAATGAGCAGTTCTTC. This chain connects TRBV12-5 to TRBJ2-1; TRBD2 might be the D (6 bases). Germline values: CDR1 LGHNT, CDR2 FRNRAP. This CDR3 region has 14 residues.

There are a few counts of this clonotype. The gene calls are TRBV20-1 and TRBJ1-5; 9 bases agree with TRBD1. The trim removed 5 bases at V and 2 bases at J, leaving 4 bases unmatched. Germline V gene data show CDR1 as DFQATT and CDR2 as SNEGSKA (reference sequence). The CDR3 sequence is 14 residues long. The CDR3: CSAPRTGGNQPQHF. The CDR3, as DNA: TGCAGTGCTCCCCGGACAGGGGGCAATCAGCCCCAGCATTTT.

Only a few counts were recorded for this clonotype. The chain combines TRBV6-6 with TRBJ2-3; TRBD1 matches 8 bases. The CDR3 totals 14 residues. Germline CDR1 reads MNHNY; CDR2 reads SVGAGI (reference sequence). The V and J ends lost 7 bases and 4 bases, in that order; junction bases with no gene match: 7. CDR3 nucleotides: TGTGCCAGCAAACTCCAGGGGGCCTCAGATACGCAGTATTTT. Translated: CASKLQGASDTQYF.

This sequence joins TRBV6-2 or TRBV6-3 and TRBJ1-6, with D perhaps TRBD1 (5 bases). The ends were cut back, 0 bases at V and 10 bases at J, with 13 bases in the middle. CDR1 and CDR2 (germline): MNHEY, SVGEGT. The CDR3 has 15 amino acids. CDR3 in DNA: TGTGCCAGCAGTTACTCTATCCGAAGGGGATCACCCCTCCACTTT. Translated, it gives CASSYSIRRGSPLHF.

This clonotype was picked up a small number of times. The genes are TRBV29-1 and TRBJ2-2; TRBD1 matches at 8 bases. The CDR3 is 14 amino acids. Per germline, CDR1 SQVTM and CDR2 ANQGSEA. Trimming cost V 7 bases and J 1 base; bases outside gene matches: 5. CDR3: CSDQDRENTGELFF. The CDR3 DNA reads as TGCAGCGACCAGGACAGGGAGAACACCGGGGAGCTGTTTTTT.

This clonotype was observed a few times. The chain recombines TRBV21-1 with TRBJ2-7; the table's D gene call, TRBD1, was not cross checked with the DNA. The J call may be mistaken, given a closer DNA end match to TRBJ2-5. TRBV21-1 is shown as a pseudogene. This CDR3 is 16 amino acids long. CDR3 nucleotides: TGTGCCAGCAGCGCCCACCGGGGATCTTCTTTGGAGACCCAGTACTTC. It codes for CASSAHRGSSLETQYF.

The V and J genes are TRBV20-1 and TRBJ1-5; TRBD1 aligns across 9 bases. The CDR3 loop spans 15 amino acids. Trimming removed 0 bases from V and 4 bases from J; junction bases left unmatched: 4. The germline V gene encodes CDR1 DFQATT and CDR2 SNEGSKA (reference sequence). The CDR3 bases are TGCAGTGCTAGAGATTGGGGGACAGGGAATCAGCCCCAGCATTTT. Translation: CSARDWGTGNQPQHF.

This clonotype was detected a few times. The V call is TRBV2, the J call TRBJ2-7, with 7 bases that match TRBD1. The CDR3 covers 13 residues. Trimming at V came to 7 bases and at J to 5 bases, leaving 8 bases not matched to a gene. The germline V gene encodes CDR1 SNHLY and CDR2 FYNNEI. For the CDR3, the DNA is TGTGCCAGCAATCTAGACAGGGCCCACGAGCAGTACTTC. Its protein product is CASNLDRAHEQYF.

This sequence joins TRBV10-2 and TRBJ2-5; no definite D call. The CDR3 covers 13 residues. Per the germline V gene, CDR1 is WSHSY and CDR2 is SAAADI. With 5 bases removed from V and 11 bases from J, the gap between germline ends came to 18 bases. This chain's CDR3 is CASSRQASNEQYF. For the CDR3, the DNA is TGCGCCAGCAGTCGGCAAGCTTCCAATGAGCAGTACTTC.

V is TRBV29-1 and J is TRBJ2-2; TRBD1 agrees at 7 bases. V gave up 7 bases and J gave up 3 bases; unmatched junction bases: 5. This CDR3 is built from 13 residues. Germline CDR1 is SQVTM and CDR2 is ANQGSEA. CDR3 amino acids: CSARGQYTGELFF. The CDR3 DNA reads as TGCAGCGCGAGGGGACAGTACACCGGGGAGCTGTTTTTT.

This rearrangement joins TRBV4-1 to TRBJ1-2; tentatively, D is TRBD1 (5 bases). Germline values: CDR1 MGHRA, CDR2 YSYEKL. The length of the CDR3 is 15 residues. Trimming cost V 1 base and J 3 bases, with 12 bases left between them. Here the CDR3 reads CASSQVRQGHYGYTF. In DNA form, the CDR3 reads TGCGCCAGCAGCCAAGTGAGGCAGGGCCACTATGGCTACACCTTC.

This chain links TRBV12-3 or TRBV12-4 with TRBJ2-1, with D hard to call. V lost 8 bases and J lost 4, with 12 bases in between. This CDR3 spans 13 amino acids. The CDR3 region has the DNA TGTGCCAGCCGGTCAAGCTTTTACAATGAGCAGTTCTTC. Protein product: CASRSSFYNEQFF.